The clone carrying this T cell receptor beta chain occurred a few times. This record comes from a study of blood T cells in healthy people across ages. After removal of 5 bases from V and 0 bases from J, the junction contained 6 bases not matched to a gene. Germline V gene lookup returns CDR1 SNHLY and CDR2 FYNNEI. CDR3 length: 17 amino acids. PCR was performed a second time for 7 to 11 cycles using a sample-barcoded 5' primer and a J-beta primer mix. Every cDNA molecule carried a tag from a template-switch adaptor bearing 12 random nucleotides. Each CDR3 protein gets one entry after TCRdb re-called the 5' RACE reads with MiXCR. The sample shows roughly 570,000 distinct CDR3 sequences, approximately 30% of them seen only once.

The chain uses TRBV2 and TRBJ2-6; 8 nucleotides match TRBD1. The sequenced sample consisted of blood. The TCR originated in a woman in her seventies in good health. The CDR3 sequence is CASSSGTGRSGANVLTF. The DNA for the CDR3 is TGTGCCAGCAGTTCCGGGACAGGACGCTCTGGGGCCAACGTCCTGACTTTC.